Given below is one T cell receptor (beta chain) in context. This CDR3 region has 14 residues. V lost 1 base to trimming and J lost 8 bases, with 11 bases between them. Germline CDR1 and CDR2: MGHRA and YSYEKL. The PCR was carried out with 60 Vbeta primers and 13 Jbeta primers. The protocol was immunoSEQ multiplex PCR, while the TCRdb copy is restricted to in-frame clones and leaves out a portion. The data contain roughly 80,000 clones, about 76% of them seen just once; the ten biggest clones take up about 12%. This entry is derived from a study of cytomegalovirus exposure and HLA in healthy donors. The sequencing input was PBMCs. The receptor comes from a male donor in good health and CMV-seropositive. The chain uses TRBV4-1 and TRBJ1-4; tentatively, D is TRBD1 (5 bases). The CDR3 sequence is CASSQVGVEEKLFF. CDR3 DNA: TGCGCCAGCAGCCAAGTAGGGGTCGAGGAAAAACTGTTTTTT.